A selection of T cell receptor beta chains follows, all from one sample in a study of T cell clonotyping in hematopoietic cell transplantation. The repertoire was sequenced with immunoSEQ multiplex PCR; TCRdb's copy has only in-frame clones and lacks some. This table holds 1,000 or so clones, about 91% found once. The sequencing used PBMCs, collected 180 days after allogeneic stem cell transplant. These receptors were taken from a male patient aged 45-60 years who had an allogeneic stem cell transplant from a related donor, so T cells may come from the graft donor. Some clones in this sample may be carry-over from other donors' samples. The CDR3 runs from the conserved cysteine through the conserved F or W. The D gene is left open where the match is weak. Size is stated for part of the rows, as once, few or many counts, or as a class when the clone is expanded.

clone_size j_call d_call cdr3_length v_call cdr3_aa cdr3_nt
- TRBJ2-7 TRBD2 18 TRBV5-1 CASSRTGLAGGFDFEQYF TGCGCCAGCAGTCGAACTGGACTAGCGGGAGGATTCGACTTCGAGCAGTACTTC
- TRBJ1-5 TRBD1 15 TRBV28 CASSLYPGGNQPQHF TGTGCCAGCAGTTTATACCCAGGGGGGAATCAGCCCCAGCATTTT
- TRBJ1-6 TRBD1 14 TRBV5-1 CASSGTGGASPLHF TGCGCCAGCAGCGGGACAGGGGGCGCGTCACCCCTCCACTTT
- TRBJ1-5 - 15 TRBV5-8 CASSLAGRNSQPQHF TGTGCCAGCAGCTTGGCAGGGAGGAATAGTCAGCCCCAGCATTTT
- TRBJ2-3 TRBD2 18 TRBV5-1 CASSVTGTSVAFLDTQYF TGCGCCAGCAGCGTCACCGGGACTAGCGTAGCGTTCTTAGATACGCAGTATTTT
- TRBJ2-7 - 15 TRBV5-1 CASSTPGLSSYEQYF TGCGCCAGCAGCACCCCGGGACTGAGCTCCTACGAGCAGTACTTC
few TRBJ2-5 - 13 TRBV10-3 CAISDGYQETQYF TGTGCCATCAGTGACGGATACCAAGAGACCCAGTACTTC
- TRBJ1-1 - 15 TRBV19 CASSQTGTSNTEAFF TGTGCCAGTAGTCAAACGGGGACATCCAACACTGAAGCTTTCTTT
- TRBJ1-1 - 11 TRBV29-1 CSVEGTDEAFF TGCAGCGTTGAAGGGACAGATGAAGCTTTCTTT
- TRBJ2-2 TRBD2 20 TRBV5-1 CASSLAGGGLAGVSTGELFF TGCGCCAGCAGCTTGGCCGGTGGTGGGCTAGCGGGAGTTTCCACCGGGGAGCTGTTTTTT
- TRBJ2-3 - 19 TRBV28 CASSRGSGRGFAGTDTQYF TGTGCCAGCAGCCGAGGTTCGGGACGGGGCTTTGCGGGCACAGATACGCAGTATTTT
- TRBJ2-3 TRBD2 15 TRBV19 CASSKTSGSLDTQYF TGTGCCAGTAGTAAGACTAGCGGGAGTCTAGATACGCAGTATTTT
- TRBJ2-7 - 15 TRBV6-5 CASSYSLDSSYEQYF TGTGCCAGCAGTTACTCCCTGGACAGTTCCTACGAGCAGTACTTC
- TRBJ2-7 - 17 TRBV4-1 CASSQVFSRGTSYEQYF TGCGCCAGCAGCCAAGTCTTTAGTCGGGGGACCTCCTACGAGCAGTACTTC
- TRBJ2-7 TRBD1 15 TRBV7-9 CASSFQETGVYEQYF TGTGCCAGCAGCTTCCAAGAGACAGGGGTCTACGAGCAGTACTTC
- TRBJ1-2 - 14 TRBV11-3 CASSLDRPCYGYTF TGTGCCAGCAGCTTAGATCGGCCCTGCTATGGCTACACCTTC
- TRBJ1-4 - 13 TRBV15 CATSPETREKLFF TGTGCCACCAGTCCAGAGACCAGAGAAAAACTGTTTTTT
- TRBJ2-7 TRBD2 15 TRBV19 CASSMTSGTAYEQYF TGTGCCAGTAGTATGACTAGCGGGACAGCCTACGAGCAGTACTTC
- TRBJ1-4 - 15 TRBV4-1 CASSQVRGGGEKLFF TGCGCCAGCAGCCAAGTCAGGGGCGGTGGTGAAAAACTGTTTTTT
- TRBJ2-7 - 13 TRBV2 CASTVADSYEQYF TGTGCCAGCACGGTTGCAGACTCCTACGAGCAGTACTTC
- TRBJ1-1 - 14 TRBV2 CASTPGRRNTEAFF TGTGCCAGCACACCGGGACGGAGGAACACTGAAGCTTTCTTT
- TRBJ1-2 TRBD1 15 TRBV28 CASSMTGLPGDGYTF TGTGCCAGCAGTATGACAGGGCTACCAGGGGATGGCTACACCTTC
- TRBJ2-7 - 15 TRBV7-9 CASRDGTGLLVEQYF TGTGCCAGCAGGGACGGGACCGGACTTTTGGTCGAGCAGTACTTC
- TRBJ2-7 TRBD2 16 TRBV4-1 CASSQDRGGMAYEQYF TGCGCCAGCAGCCAAGATCGGGGGGGGATGGCCTACGAGCAGTACTTC
- TRBJ2-1 TRBD2 16 TRBV28 CASSLSSSGNYNEQFF TGTGCCAGCAGTTTATCCTCTAGCGGGAACTACAATGAGCAGTTCTTC
- TRBJ2-1 - 13 TRBV5-1 CASSLVPGNEQFF TGCGCCAGCAGCTTGGTTCCGGGGAATGAGCAGTTCTTC
- TRBJ2-3 TRBD2 15 TRBV10-3 CAISPYSGEENTQYF TGTGCCATCAGCCCTTATAGCGGGGAGGAGAATACGCAGTATTTT
once TRBJ2-4 - 16 TRBV28 CASSTGPGVAKNIQYF TGTGCCAGTAGTACGGGACCCGGAGTAGCCAAAAACATTCAGTACTTC
- TRBJ1-5 TRBD1 14 TRBV28 CASSSPGGGQPQHF TGTGCCAGCAGTTCGCCAGGGGGCGGGCAGCCCCAGCATTTT
- TRBJ2-3 TRBD1 15 TRBV7-9 CASSQRQGGANTQYF TGTGCCAGCAGCCAGAGACAGGGGGGAGCGAATACGCAGTATTTT
- TRBJ1-2 - 14 TRBV13 CASSLGTGNYGYTF TGTGCCAGCAGCTTAGGTACAGGAAACTATGGCTACACCTTC
- TRBJ2-3 - 16 TRBV29-1 CSVAGSKEGVTDTQYF TGCAGCGTTGCGGGTTCGAAAGAGGGGGTCACAGATACGCAGTATTTT
- TRBJ1-2 - 16 TRBV5-2 CASKRLGVRKTYGYTF TGTGCCAGCAAACGGTTGGGAGTACGAAAGACCTATGGCTACACCTTC
- TRBJ1-1 - 16 TRBV7-9 CASSSTAQGSLGGAFF TGTGCCAGCAGCTCCACTGCCCAGGGTTCGCTAGGAGGAGCTTTCTTT
- TRBJ2-5 TRBD2 15 TRBV19 CASSRTSGTFETQYF TGTGCCAGTAGCCGGACTAGCGGGACCTTTGAGACCCAGTACTTC
- TRBJ2-7 - 15 TRBV7-9 CASSLGGDGAYEQYF TGTGCCAGCAGCTTAGGGGGGGACGGGGCCTACGAGCAGTACTTC
- TRBJ1-1 - 15 TRBV28 CASTPGGFMNTEAFF TGTGCCAGCACCCCTGGTGGGTTCATGAACACTGAAGCTTTCTTT
few TRBJ1-5 - 15 TRBV19 CASSSRGTSNQPQHF TGTGCCAGTAGTTCCCGGGGGACGAGCAATCAGCCCCAGCATTTT
- TRBJ1-5 - 13 TRBV28 CASTQGPYQPQHF TGTGCCAGCACCCAAGGGCCTTATCAGCCCCAGCATTTT
- TRBJ2-5 - 14 TRBV4-1 CASSQGSGVETQYF TGCGCCAGCAGCCAAGGATCCGGGGTGGAGACCCAGTACTTC
- TRBJ1-4 - 12 TRBV9 CASSAYDEKLFF TGTGCCAGCAGCGCCTACGATGAAAAACTGTTTTTT
- TRBJ2-7 TRBD1 14 TRBV7-9 CASSLNRGQNEQYF TGTGCCAGCAGCTTAAACAGGGGGCAGAACGAGCAGTACTTC
- TRBJ2-3 TRBD1 16 TRBV10-3 CAISEKQGISTDTQYF TGTGCCATCAGTGAAAAACAGGGGATTAGCACAGATACGCAGTATTTT
once TRBJ2-7 - 16 TRBV10-1 CASRQPLTRSSYEQYF TGCGCCAGCAGGCAGCCCTTGACTCGAAGCTCCTACGAGCAGTACTTC
- TRBJ2-5 TRBD2 15 TRBV2 CASSERRGGMETQYF TGTGCCAGCAGTGAAAGGCGGGGGGGAATGGAGACCCAGTACTTC
- TRBJ2-3 - 13 TRBV19 CASSIGFKDTQYF TGTGCCAGTAGTATTGGGTTCAAAGATACGCAGTATTTT
- TRBJ1-4 - 15 TRBV19 CASRPLLGAGEKLFF TGTGCCAGTAGGCCCCTATTGGGGGCGGGAGAAAAACTGTTTTTT
- TRBJ2-2 - 15 TRBV5-1 CASSLAGTNTGELFF TGCGCCAGCTCGCTTGCCGGTACTAACACCGGGGAGCTGTTTTTT
- TRBJ1-5 - 13 TRBV10-3 CAIGEISNQPQHF TGTGCCATCGGCGAGATTAGCAATCAGCCCCAGCATTTT
- TRBJ1-4 TRBD1 15 TRBV30 CAWSGAGTGYEKLFF TGTGCCTGGAGTGGAGCCGGGACAGGGTATGAAAAACTGTTTTTT
- TRBJ1-1 - 13 TRBV19 CASSPSVSAEAFF TGTGCCAGTAGTCCCTCGGTGAGTGCTGAAGCTTTCTTT
once TRBJ2-3 - 16 TRBV29-1 CSVENARGSGTDTQYF TGCAGCGTTGAAAATGCTAGGGGTTCGGGCACAGATACGCAGTATTTT
- TRBJ1-5 - 14 TRBV2 CASGLGAVGQPQHF TGTGCCAGCGGATTAGGGGCGGTAGGACAGCCCCAGCATTTT
- TRBJ2-7 - 12 TRBV4-1 CASSQDQYEQYF TGCGCCAGCAGCCAAGATCAGTACGAGCAGTACTTC
- TRBJ2-3 TRBD2 16 TRBV28 CASSMEGSGRTDTQYF TGTGCCAGCAGTATGGAGGGTAGCGGGAGGACAGATACGCAGTATTTT
- TRBJ2-1 TRBD1 15 TRBV5-1 CASSLEGQGYNEQFF TGCGCCAGCAGCTTGGAGGGACAGGGTTACAATGAGCAGTTCTTC